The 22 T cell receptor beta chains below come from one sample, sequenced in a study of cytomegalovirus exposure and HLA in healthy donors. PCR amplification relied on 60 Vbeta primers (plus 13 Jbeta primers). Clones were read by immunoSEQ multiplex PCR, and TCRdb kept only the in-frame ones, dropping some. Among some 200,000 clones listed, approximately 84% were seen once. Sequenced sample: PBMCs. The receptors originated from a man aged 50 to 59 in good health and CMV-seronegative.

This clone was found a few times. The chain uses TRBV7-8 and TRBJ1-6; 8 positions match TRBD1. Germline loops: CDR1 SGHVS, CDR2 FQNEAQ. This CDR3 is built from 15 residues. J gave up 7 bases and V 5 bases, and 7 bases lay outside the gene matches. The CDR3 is CASSPRTGWNSPLHF. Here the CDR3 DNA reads TGTGCCAGCAGCCCCCGGACAGGGTGGAATTCACCCCTCCACTTT.

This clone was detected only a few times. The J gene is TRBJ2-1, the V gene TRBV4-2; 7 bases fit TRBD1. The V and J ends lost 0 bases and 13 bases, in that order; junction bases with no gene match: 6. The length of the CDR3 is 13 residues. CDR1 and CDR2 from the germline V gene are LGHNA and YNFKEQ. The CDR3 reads CASSQDSGQLQFF. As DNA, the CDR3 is TGTGCCAGCAGCCAAGATTCGGGACAGCTTCAGTTCTTC.

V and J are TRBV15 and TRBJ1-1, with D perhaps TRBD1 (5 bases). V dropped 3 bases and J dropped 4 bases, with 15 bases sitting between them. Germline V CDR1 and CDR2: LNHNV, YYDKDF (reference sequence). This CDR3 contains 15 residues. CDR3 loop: CATSRDTGGSTEAFF. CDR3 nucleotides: TGTGCCACCAGCAGGGACACAGGAGGGAGCACTGAAGCTTTCTTT.

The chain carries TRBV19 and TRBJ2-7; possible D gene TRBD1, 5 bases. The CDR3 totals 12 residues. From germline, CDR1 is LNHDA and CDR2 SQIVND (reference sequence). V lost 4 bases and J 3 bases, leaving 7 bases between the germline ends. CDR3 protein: CASSKDSYEQYF. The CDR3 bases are TGTGCCAGTAGTAAAGACAGCTACGAGCAGTACTTC.

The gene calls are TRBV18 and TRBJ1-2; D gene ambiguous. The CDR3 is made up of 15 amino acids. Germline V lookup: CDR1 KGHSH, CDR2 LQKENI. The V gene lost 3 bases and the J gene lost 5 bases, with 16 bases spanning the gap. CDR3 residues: CASSPGEGRVYGYTF. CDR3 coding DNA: TGTGCCAGCTCACCGGGAGAAGGGCGGGTTTATGGCTACACCTTC.

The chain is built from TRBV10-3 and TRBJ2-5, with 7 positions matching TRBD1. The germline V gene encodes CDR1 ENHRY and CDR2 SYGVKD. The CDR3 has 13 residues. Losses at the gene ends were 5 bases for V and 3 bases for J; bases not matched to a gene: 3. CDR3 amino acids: CAISSTGEETQYF. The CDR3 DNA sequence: TGTGCCATCAGTTCCACAGGGGAAGAGACCCAGTACTTC.

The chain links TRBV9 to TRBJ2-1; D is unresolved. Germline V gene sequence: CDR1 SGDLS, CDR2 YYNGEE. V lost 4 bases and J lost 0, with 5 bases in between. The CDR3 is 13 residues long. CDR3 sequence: CASSSSSYNEQFF. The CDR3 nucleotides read TGTGCCAGCAGCAGTAGCTCCTACAATGAGCAGTTCTTC.

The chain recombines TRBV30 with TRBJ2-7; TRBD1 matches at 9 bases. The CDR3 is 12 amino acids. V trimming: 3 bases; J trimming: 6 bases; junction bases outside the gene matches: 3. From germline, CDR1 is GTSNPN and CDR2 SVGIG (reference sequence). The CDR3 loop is CAWSEGQGEQYF. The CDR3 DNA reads TGTGCCTGGAGCGAGGGACAGGGCGAGCAGTACTTC.

CDR3: CASVLNTEAFF. The CDR3 bases are TGTGCCAGCGTCCTAAACACTGAAGCTTTCTTT. V usage is TRBV6-1 and J usage is TRBJ1-1; D gene unclear. The CDR3 spans 11 residues. Germline loops: CDR1 MNHNS, CDR2 SASEGT. V shed 8 bases and J shed 2 bases, with 6 bases lying between them.

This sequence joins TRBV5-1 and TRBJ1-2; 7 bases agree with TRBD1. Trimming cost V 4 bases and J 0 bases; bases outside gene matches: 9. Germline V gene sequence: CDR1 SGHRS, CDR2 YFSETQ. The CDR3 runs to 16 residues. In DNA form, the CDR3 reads TGCGCCAGCAGCGTGGGACAGCTTAAATCTAACTATGGCTACACCTTC. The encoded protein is CASSVGQLKSNYGYTF.

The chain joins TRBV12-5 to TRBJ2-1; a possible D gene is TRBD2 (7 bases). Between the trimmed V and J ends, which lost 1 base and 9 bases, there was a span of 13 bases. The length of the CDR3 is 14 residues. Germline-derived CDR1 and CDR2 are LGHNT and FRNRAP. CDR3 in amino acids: CASGLAGGYGEQFF. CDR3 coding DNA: TGTGCTAGTGGTTTGGCGGGGGGCTACGGTGAGCAGTTCTTC.

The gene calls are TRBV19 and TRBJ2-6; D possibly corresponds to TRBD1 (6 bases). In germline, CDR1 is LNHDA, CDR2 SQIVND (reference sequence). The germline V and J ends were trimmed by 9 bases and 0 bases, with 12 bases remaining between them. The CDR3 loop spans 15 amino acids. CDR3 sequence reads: CASGQYSSGANVLTF. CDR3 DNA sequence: TGTGCCAGCGGACAGTATTCCTCTGGGGCCAACGTCCTGACTTTC.

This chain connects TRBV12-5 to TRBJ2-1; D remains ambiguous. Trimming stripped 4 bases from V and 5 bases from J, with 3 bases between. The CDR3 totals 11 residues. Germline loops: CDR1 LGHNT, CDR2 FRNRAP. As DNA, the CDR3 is TGTGCTAGTGGTTATAACAATGAGCAGTTCTTC. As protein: CASGYNNEQFF. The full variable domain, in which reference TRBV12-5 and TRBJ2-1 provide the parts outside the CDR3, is DARVTQTPRHKVTEMGQEVTMRCQPILGHNTVFWYRQTMMQGLELLAYFRNRAPLDDSGMPKDRFSAEMPDATLATLKIQPSEPRDSAVYFCASGYNNEQFFGPGTRLTVL.

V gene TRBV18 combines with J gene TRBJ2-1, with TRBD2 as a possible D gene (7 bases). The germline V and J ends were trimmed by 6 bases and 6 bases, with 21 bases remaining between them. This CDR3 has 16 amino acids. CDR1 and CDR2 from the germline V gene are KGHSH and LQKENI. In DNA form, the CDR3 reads TGTGCCAGCTCGCCTACCCGGATGGGGGGGCCCAATGAGCAGTTCTTC. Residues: CASSPTRMGGPNEQFF.

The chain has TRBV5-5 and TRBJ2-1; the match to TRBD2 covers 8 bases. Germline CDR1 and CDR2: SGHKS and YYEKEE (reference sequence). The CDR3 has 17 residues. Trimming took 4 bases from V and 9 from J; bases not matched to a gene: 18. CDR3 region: CASSLFGNSGGSAEQFF. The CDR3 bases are TGTGCCAGCAGCCTGTTCGGGAACAGCGGGGGATCGGCTGAGCAGTTCTTC.

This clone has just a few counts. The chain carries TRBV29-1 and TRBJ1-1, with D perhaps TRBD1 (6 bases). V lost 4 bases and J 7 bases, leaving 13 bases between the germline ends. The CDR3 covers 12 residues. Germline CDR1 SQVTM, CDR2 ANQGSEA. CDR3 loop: CSVGPGVVEAFF. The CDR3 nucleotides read TGCAGCGTTGGGCCAGGGGTCGTTGAAGCTTTCTTT.

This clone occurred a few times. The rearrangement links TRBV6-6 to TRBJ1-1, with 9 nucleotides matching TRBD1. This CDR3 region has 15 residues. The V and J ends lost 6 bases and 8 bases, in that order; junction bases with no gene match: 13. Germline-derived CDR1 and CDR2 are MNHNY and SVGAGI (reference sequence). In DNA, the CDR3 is TGTGCCAGCAGCGAACCCCGGGACAGGGAGAGGGAAGCTTTCTTT. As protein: CASSEPRDREREAFF.

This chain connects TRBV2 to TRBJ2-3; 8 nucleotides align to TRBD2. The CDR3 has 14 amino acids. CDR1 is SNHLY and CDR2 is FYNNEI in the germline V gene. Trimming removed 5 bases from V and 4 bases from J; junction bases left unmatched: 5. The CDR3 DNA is TGTGCCAGCAGTTCCGGGACTAGGCCAGATACGCAGTATTTT. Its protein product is CASSSGTRPDTQYF.

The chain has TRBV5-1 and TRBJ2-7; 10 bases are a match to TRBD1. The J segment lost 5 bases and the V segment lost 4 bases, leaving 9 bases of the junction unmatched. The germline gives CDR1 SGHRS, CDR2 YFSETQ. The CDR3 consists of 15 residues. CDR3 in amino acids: CASSRNPGQGNEQYF. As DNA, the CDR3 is TGCGCCAGCAGCAGAAACCCGGGACAGGGGAACGAGCAGTACTTC. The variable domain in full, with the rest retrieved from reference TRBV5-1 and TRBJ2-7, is KAGVTQTPRYLIKTRGQQVTLSCSPISGHRSVSWYQQTPGQGLQFLFEYFSETQRNKGNFPGRFSGRQFSNSRSEMNVSTLELGDSALYLCASSRNPGQGNEQYFGPGTRLTVT.

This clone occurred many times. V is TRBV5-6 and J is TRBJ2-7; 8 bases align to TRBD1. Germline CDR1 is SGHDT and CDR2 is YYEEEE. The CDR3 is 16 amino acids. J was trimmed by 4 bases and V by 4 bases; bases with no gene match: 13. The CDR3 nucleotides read TGTGCCAGCAGCACCTATACAGGGGGGAATTGGTACGAGCAGTACTTC. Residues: CASSTYTGGNWYEQYF.

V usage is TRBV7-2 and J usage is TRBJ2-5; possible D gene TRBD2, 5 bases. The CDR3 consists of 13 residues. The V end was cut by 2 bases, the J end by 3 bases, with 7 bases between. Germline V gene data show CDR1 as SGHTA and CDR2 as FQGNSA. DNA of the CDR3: TGTGCCAGCAGCTTACTCGGGAAAGAGACCCAGTACTTC. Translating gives CASSLLGKETQYF.

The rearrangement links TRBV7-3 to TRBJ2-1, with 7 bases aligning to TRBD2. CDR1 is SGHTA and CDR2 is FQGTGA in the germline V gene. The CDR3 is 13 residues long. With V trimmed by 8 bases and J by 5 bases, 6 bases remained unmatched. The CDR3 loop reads CASGRGVNNEQFF. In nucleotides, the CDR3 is TGTGCCAGCGGGAGGGGCGTCAACAATGAGCAGTTCTTC.